This TCR beta chain was captured by sequencing in a study of blood T cell repertoires in COVID-19. On the study more broadly: Sites across the United States, Italy and Spain contributed samples from acute and convalescent COVID-19. Sample material is recorded as cDNA or gDNA derived from T cells, B-cell-depleted T cells, or PBMCs.

There are 15 residues in the CDR3. Trimming pared 4 bases from V and 5 bases from J, leaving 18 bases between. Germline-derived CDR1 and CDR2 are SGHRS and YFSETQ. In the authors' methods: It was from reference gene primer amplification that nucleated cell counts were estimated. The repertoire was sequenced with immunoSEQ multiplex PCR; TCRdb's copy has only in-frame clones and lacks some. That table gives V, J and clone size, and the DNA gave D and trimming. The table has roughly 190,000 clones, approximately 90% seen once. J is TRBJ2-5 and V is TRBV5-1; possible D gene TRBD2, 6 bases. Sequenced input: peripheral blood. This receptor was obtained from a man aged 25-45 years with acute or convalescent COVID-19. The CDR3 DNA is TGCGCCAGCAGCCCTGGGGGGACGGCCAGGGAGACCCAGTACTTC. It specifies CASSPGGTARETQYF.